This T cell receptor (beta chain) derives from a study of PD-L1 blockade in urothelial cancer. V lost 4 bases and J lost 0, with 15 bases in between. CDR1 and CDR2 from the germline V gene are SGHDT and YYEEEE. The CDR3 totals 16 residues. Clones were sequenced by immunoSEQ multiplex PCR, and TCRdb holds only the in-frame ones, with some missing. Of around 38,000 clones detected, 86% appear once; the ten largest clones hold roughly a quarter. As to time point: peripheral blood 6 weeks after treatment start. The material was PBMCs, obtained around atezolizumab (anti-PD-L1) treatment. The chain employs TRBV5-6 and TRBJ2-3, with D maybe TRBD2 (5 bases). The sequence was collected from a man in his sixties with urothelial cancer. The CDR3 DNA sequence: TGTGCCAGCAGCGGCGGCGGGTTCTCGAGCACAGATACGCAGTATTTT. Its translation: CASSGGGFSSTDTQYF.